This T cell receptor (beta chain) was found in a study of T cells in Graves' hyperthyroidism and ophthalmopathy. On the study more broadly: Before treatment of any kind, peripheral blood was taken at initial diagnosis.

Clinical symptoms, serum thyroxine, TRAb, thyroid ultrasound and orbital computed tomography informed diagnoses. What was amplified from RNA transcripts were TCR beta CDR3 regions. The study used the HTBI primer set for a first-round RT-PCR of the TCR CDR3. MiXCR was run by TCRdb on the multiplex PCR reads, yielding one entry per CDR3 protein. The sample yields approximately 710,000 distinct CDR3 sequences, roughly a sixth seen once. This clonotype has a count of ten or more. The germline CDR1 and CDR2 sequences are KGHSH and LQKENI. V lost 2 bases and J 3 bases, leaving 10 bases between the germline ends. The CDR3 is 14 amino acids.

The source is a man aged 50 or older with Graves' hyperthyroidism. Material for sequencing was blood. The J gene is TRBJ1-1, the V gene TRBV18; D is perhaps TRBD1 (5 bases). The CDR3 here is CASSPRGGDTEAFF. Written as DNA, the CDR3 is TGTGCCAGCTCACCAAGGGGAGGGGACACTGAAGCTTTCTTT.